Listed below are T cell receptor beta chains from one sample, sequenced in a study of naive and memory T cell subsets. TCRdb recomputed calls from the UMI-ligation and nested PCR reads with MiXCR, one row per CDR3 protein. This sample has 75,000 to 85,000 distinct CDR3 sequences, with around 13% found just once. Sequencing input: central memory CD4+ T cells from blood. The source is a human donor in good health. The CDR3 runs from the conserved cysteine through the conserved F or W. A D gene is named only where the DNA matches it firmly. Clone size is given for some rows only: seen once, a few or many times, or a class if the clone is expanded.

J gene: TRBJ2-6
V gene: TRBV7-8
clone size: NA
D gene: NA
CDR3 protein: CASSLMLGSGANVLTF
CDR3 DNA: TGTGCCAGCAGCTTAATGCTGGGTTCTGGGGCCAACGTCCTGACTTTC

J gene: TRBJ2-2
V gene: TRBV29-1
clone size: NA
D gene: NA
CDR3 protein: CSVEGSNTGELFF
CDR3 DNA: TGCAGCGTTGAAGGGTCGAACACCGGGGAGCTGTTTTTT

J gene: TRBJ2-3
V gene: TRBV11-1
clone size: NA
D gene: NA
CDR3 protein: CASSLRSAPRSTDTQYF
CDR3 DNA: TGTGCCAGCAGCTTAAGGAGCGCCCCGAGGTCCACAGATACGCAGTATTTT

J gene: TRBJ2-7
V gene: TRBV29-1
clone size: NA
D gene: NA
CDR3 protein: CSVEGLGDSYEQYF
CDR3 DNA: TGCAGCGTTGAGGGGCTAGGCGACTCCTACGAGCAGTACTTC

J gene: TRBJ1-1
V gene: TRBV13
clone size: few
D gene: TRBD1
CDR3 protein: CASSEYGTEANCAFF
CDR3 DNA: TGTGCCAGCAGCGAATACGGGACAGAGGCTAATTGCGCTTTCTTT

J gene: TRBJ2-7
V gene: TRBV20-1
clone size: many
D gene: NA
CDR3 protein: CSARDQTKNSYEQYF
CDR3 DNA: TGCAGTGCTAGAGACCAGACCAAAAACTCCTACGAGCAGTACTTC

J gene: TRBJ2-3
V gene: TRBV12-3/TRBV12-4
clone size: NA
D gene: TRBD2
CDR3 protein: CATSLAGVSDTQYF
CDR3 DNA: TGTGCCACATCCCTAGCGGGGGTATCAGATACGCAGTATTTT

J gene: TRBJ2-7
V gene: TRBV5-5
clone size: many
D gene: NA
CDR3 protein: CASSLRYGQEYF
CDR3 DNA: TGTGCCAGCAGCTTGAGGTATGGTCAGGAGTACTTC

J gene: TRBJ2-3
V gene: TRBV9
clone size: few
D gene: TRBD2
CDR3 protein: CASSVLASGGTSTDTQYF
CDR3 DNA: TGTGCCAGCAGCGTACTGGCTAGCGGAGGTACTAGCACAGATACGCAGTATTTT

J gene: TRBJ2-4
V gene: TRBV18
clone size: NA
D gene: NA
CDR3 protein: CASSPKEGSKNIQYF
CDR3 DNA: TGTGCCAGCTCCCCTAAGGAGGGGTCCAAAAACATTCAGTACTTC

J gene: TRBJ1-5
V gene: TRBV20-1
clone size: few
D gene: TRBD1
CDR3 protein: CSARVTGGRNQPQHF
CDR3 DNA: TGCAGTGCTAGAGTAACAGGGGGCCGCAATCAGCCCCAGCATTTT

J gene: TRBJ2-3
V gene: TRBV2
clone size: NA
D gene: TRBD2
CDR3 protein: CASSLALAGSTDTQYF
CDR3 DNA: TGTGCCAGCAGTCTCGCCCTAGCGGGAAGCACAGATACGCAGTATTTT

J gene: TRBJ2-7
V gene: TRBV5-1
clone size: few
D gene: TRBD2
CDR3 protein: CASSSRQGGGLADIYEQYF
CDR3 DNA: TGCGCCAGCAGCTCCCGACAGGGCGGGGGACTAGCGGACATTTACGAGCAGTACTTC

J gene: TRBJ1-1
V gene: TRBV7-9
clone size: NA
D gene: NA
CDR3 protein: CASSPGEKAFF
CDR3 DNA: TGTGCCAGCAGCCCAGGAGAGAAAGCTTTCTTT

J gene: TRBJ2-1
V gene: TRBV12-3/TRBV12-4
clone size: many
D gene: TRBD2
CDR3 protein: CASRQSGRAFEEQFF
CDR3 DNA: TGTGCCAGCAGGCAAAGCGGGAGGGCCTTCGAGGAGCAGTTCTTC

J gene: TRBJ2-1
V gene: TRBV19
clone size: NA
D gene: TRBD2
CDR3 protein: CASSTPWTSGYNEQFF
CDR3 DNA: TGTGCCAGTAGTACCCCCTGGACTAGCGGTTACAATGAGCAGTTCTTC

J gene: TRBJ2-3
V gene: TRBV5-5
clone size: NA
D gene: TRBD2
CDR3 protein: CASSSRTSGRASDTQYF
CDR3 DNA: TGTGCCAGCAGCTCAAGGACTAGCGGGAGGGCCTCAGATACGCAGTATTTT

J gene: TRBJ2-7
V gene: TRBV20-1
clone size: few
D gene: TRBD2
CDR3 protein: CSAPGSGGLREQYF
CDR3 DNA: TGCAGTGCGCCCGGGAGCGGGGGTCTGAGGGAGCAGTACTTC

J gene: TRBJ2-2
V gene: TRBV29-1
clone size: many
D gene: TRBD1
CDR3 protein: CSVSPGTGLTGELFF
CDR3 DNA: TGCAGCGTCTCTCCCGGGACAGGGCTCACCGGGGAGCTGTTTTTT

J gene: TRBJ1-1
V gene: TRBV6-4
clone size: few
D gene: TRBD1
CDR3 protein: CASSVDRGRDAFF
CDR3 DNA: TGTGCCAGCAGTGTCGACAGGGGGCGCGACGCTTTCTTT

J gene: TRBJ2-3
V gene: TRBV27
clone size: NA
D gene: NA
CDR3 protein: CASSLWVSDTDTQYF
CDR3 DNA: TGTGCCAGCAGTTTATGGGTTAGCGACACAGATACGCAGTATTTT

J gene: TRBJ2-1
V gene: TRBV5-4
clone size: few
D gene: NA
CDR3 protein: CASSSLVNEQFF
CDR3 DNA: TGTGCCAGCAGCTCCCTGGTAAATGAGCAGTTCTTC

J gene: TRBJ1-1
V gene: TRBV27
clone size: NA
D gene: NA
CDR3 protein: CASSLSRGWGEAFF
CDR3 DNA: TGTGCCAGCAGTTTATCGCGGGGTTGGGGTGAAGCTTTCTTT

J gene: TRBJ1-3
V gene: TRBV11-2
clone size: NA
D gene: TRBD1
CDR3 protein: CASSYRGPGNTIYF
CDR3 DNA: TGTGCCAGCAGCTACAGGGGGCCCGGAAACACCATATATTTT

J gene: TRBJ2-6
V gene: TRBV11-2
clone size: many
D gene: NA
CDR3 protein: CATDGSSGANVLTF
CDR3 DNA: TGTGCCACGGACGGTTCCTCTGGGGCCAACGTCCTGACTTTC

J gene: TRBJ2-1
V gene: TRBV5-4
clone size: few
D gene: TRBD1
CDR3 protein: CASSQARTGNNEQFF
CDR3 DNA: TGTGCCAGCAGTCAAGCCCGGACAGGGAACAATGAGCAGTTCTTC

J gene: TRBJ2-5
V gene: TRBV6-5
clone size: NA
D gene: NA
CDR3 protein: CASSSVGGGETQYF
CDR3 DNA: TGTGCCAGCAGTTCAGTAGGGGGTGGAGAGACCCAGTACTTC

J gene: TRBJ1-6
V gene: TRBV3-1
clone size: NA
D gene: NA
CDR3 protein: CASKPGFDSPLHF
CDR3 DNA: TGTGCCAGCAAACCAGGGTTTGATTCACCCCTCCACTTT

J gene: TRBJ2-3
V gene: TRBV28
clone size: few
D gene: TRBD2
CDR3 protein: CASSSGGSADTQYF
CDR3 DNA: TGTGCCAGCAGCTCGGGGGGGTCCGCAGATACGCAGTATTTT

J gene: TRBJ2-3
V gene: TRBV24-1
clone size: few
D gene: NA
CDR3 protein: CATSEGRQGCGDTQYF
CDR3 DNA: TGTGCCACCAGTGAAGGGCGGCAGGGATGCGGAGATACGCAGTATTTT

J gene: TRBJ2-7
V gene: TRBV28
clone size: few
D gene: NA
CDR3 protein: CASSSGGAGSSYEQYF
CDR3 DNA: TGTGCCAGCAGTTCCGGAGGGGCGGGTAGCTCCTACGAGCAGTACTTC

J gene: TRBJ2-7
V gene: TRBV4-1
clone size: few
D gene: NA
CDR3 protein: CASSHHSNPEQYF
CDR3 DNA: TGCGCCAGCAGCCATCACAGTAATCCCGAGCAGTACTTC

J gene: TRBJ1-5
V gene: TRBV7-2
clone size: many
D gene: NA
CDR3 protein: CASSLAGTGRAQHF
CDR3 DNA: TGTGCCAGCAGCTTAGCCGGAACAGGTAGGGCCCAGCATTTT

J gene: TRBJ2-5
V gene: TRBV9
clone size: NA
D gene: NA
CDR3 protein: CASSVGGSRFGTQYF
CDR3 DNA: TGTGCCAGCAGCGTAGGGGGGAGCCGGTTTGGGACCCAGTACTTC